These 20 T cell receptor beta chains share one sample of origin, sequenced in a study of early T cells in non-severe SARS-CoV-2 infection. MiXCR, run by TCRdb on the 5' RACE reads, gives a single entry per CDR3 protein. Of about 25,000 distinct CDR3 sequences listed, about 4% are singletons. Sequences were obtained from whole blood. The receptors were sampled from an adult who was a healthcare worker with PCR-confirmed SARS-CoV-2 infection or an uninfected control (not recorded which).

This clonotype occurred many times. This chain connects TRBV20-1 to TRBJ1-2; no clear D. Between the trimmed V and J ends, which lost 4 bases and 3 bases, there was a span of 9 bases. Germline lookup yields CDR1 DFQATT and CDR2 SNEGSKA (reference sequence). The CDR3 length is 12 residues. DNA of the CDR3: TGCAGTGCTACCCCCAACTACTATGGCTACACCTTC. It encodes CSATPNYYGYTF.

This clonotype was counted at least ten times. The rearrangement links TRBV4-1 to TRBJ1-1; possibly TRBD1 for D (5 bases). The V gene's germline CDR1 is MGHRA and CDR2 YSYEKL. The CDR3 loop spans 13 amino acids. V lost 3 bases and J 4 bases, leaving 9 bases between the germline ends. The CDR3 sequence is CASSQAGSTEAFF. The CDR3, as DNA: TGCGCCAGCAGCCAGGCAGGGAGCACTGAAGCTTTCTTT.

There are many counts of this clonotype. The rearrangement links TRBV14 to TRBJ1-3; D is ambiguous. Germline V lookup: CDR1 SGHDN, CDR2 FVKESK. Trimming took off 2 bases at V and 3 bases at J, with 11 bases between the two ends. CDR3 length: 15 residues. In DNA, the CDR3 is TGTGCCAGCAGCCAAAGGCTGGCGGGTGGAAACACCATATATTTT. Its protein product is CASSQRLAGGNTIYF.

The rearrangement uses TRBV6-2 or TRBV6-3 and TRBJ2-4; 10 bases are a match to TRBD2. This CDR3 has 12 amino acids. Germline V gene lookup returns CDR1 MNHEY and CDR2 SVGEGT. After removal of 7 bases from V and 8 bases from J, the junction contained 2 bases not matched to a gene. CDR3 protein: CASNSGRYIQYF. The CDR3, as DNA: TGTGCCAGCAATAGCGGGAGGTACATTCAGTACTTC.

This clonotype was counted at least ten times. This chain's CDR3 is CATSRGGPTGELFF. CDR3 nucleotide sequence: TGTGCCACCAGCAGAGGAGGGCCCACCGGGGAGCTGTTTTTT. The genes are TRBV15 and TRBJ2-2; perhaps TRBD2 as D (5 bases). Germline-derived CDR1 and CDR2 are LNHNV and YYDKDF (reference sequence). This CDR3 has 14 amino acids. Trimming took off 1 base at V and 4 bases at J, with 7 bases between the two ends.

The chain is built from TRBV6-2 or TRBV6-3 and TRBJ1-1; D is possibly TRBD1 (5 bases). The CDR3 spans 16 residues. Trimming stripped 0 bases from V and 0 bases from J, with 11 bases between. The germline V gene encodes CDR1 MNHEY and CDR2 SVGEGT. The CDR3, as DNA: TGTGCCAGCAGTTACTCCTGGGGGAGCGTGAACACTGAAGCTTTCTTT. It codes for CASSYSWGSVNTEAFF.

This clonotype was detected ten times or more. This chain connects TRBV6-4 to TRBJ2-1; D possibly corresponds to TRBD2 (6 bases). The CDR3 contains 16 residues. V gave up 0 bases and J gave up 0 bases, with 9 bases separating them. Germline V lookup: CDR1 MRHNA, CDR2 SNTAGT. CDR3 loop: CASSDSIGSSYNEQFF. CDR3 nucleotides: TGTGCCAGCAGTGACTCGATCGGGAGCTCCTACAATGAGCAGTTCTTC.

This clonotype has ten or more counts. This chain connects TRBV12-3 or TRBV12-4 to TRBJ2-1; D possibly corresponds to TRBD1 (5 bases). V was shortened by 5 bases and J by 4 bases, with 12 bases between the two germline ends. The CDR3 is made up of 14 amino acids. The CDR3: CASSQTRVYNEQFF. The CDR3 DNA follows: TGTGCCAGCAGTCAGACCAGGGTATACAATGAGCAGTTCTTC.

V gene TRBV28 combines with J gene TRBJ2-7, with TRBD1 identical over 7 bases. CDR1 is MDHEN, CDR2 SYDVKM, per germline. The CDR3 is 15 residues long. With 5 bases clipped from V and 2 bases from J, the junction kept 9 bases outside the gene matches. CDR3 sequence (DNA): TGTGCCAGCAGTCGCAACAGGGGCCTCCCCTACGAGCAGTACTTC. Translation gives CASSRNRGLPYEQYF.

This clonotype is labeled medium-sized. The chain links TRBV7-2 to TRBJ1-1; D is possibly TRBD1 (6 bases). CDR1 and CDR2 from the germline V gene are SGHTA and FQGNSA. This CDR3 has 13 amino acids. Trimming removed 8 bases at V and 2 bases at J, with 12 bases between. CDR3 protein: CASLQGRNTEAFF. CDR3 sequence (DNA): TGTGCCAGCCTACAGGGCCGCAACACTGAAGCTTTCTTT.

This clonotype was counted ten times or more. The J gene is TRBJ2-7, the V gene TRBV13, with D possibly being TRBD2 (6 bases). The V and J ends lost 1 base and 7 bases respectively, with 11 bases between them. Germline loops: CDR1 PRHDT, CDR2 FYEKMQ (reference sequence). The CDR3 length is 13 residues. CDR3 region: CASSLVLASEQYF. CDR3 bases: TGTGCCAGCAGCTTAGTACTAGCCTCAGAGCAGTACTTC.

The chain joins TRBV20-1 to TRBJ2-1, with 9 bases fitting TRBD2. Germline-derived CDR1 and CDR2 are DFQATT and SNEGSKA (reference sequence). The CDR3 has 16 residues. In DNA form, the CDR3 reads TGCAGCTCTTCCCCGGGGCTAGCGGGAACCTACAATGAGCAGTTCTTC. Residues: CSSSPGLAGTYNEQFF.

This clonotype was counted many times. CDR3 residues: CASSFSGDEQFF. CDR3 bases: TGTGCCAGCAGCTTTAGTGGGGATGAGCAGTTCTTC. The chain combines TRBV9 with TRBJ2-1; D remains ambiguous. Per the germline V gene, CDR1 is SGDLS and CDR2 is YYNGEE. V lost 4 bases and J 8 bases, leaving 10 bases between the germline ends. The CDR3 runs 12 residues. The whole variable domain, filled in from reference TRBV9 and TRBJ2-1, reads DSGVTQTPKHLITATGQRVTLRCSPRSGDLSVYWYQQSLDQGLQFLIQYYNGEERAKGNILERFSAQQFPDLHSELNLSSLELGDSALYFCASSFSGDEQFFGPGTRLTVL.

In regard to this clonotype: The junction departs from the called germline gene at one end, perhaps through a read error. This chain's CDR3 is CASSPSDNEQFF. The CDR3 region has the DNA TGTGCCAGCAGCCCCTCCGACAATGAGCAGTTCTTC. The rearrangement links TRBV7-9 to TRBJ2-1; D gene ambiguous. The CDR3 is made up of 12 amino acids. Germline V CDR1 and CDR2: SEHNR, FQNEAQ (reference sequence).

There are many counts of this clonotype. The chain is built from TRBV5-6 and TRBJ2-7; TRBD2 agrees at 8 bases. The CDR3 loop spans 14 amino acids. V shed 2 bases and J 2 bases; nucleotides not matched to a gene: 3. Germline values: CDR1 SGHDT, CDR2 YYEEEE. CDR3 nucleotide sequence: TGTGCCAGCAGCTTCCCGGGACTAGCCTACGAGCAGTACTTC. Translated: CASSFPGLAYEQYF.

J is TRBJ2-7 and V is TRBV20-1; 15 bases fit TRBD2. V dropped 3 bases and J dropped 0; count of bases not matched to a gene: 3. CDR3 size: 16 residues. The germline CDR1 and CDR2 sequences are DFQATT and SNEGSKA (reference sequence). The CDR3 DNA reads TGCAGTGCTAGCCAGGGACTAGCGGGAGGCTCCTACGAGCAGTACTTC. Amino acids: CSASQGLAGGSYEQYF.

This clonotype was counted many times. CDR3 residues: CASEGVSTDTQYF. In DNA form, the CDR3 reads TGTGCCAGCGAGGGGGTTAGCACAGATACGCAGTATTTT. The V call is TRBV28, the J call TRBJ2-3, with D possibly TRBD1 on 6 matching bases. Between the trimmed V and J ends, which lost 8 bases and 0 bases, there was a span of 9 bases. Germline CDR1 reads MDHEN; CDR2 reads SYDVKM. The CDR3 has 13 amino acids.

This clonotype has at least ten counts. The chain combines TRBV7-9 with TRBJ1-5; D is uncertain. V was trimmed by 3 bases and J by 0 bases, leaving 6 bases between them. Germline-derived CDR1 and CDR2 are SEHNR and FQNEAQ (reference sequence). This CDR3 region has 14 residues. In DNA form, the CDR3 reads TGTGCCAGCAGCTTGGGATATAGCAATCAGCCCCAGCATTTT. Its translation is CASSLGYSNQPQHF.

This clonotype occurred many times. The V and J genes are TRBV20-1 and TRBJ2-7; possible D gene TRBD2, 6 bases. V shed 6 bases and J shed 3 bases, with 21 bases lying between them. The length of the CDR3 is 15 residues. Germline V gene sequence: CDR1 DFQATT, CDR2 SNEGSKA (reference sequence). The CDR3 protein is CSARSISGGFYEQYF. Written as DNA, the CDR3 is TGCAGTGCCCGCTCAATTAGCGGAGGGTTCTACGAGCAGTACTTC.

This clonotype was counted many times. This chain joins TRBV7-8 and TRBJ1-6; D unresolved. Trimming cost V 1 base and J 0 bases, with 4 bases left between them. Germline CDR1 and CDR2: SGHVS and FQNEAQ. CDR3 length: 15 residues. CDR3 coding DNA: TGTGCCAGCAGCTTAGTTGGCTCCTATAATTCACCCCTCCACTTT. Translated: CASSLVGSYNSPLHF.